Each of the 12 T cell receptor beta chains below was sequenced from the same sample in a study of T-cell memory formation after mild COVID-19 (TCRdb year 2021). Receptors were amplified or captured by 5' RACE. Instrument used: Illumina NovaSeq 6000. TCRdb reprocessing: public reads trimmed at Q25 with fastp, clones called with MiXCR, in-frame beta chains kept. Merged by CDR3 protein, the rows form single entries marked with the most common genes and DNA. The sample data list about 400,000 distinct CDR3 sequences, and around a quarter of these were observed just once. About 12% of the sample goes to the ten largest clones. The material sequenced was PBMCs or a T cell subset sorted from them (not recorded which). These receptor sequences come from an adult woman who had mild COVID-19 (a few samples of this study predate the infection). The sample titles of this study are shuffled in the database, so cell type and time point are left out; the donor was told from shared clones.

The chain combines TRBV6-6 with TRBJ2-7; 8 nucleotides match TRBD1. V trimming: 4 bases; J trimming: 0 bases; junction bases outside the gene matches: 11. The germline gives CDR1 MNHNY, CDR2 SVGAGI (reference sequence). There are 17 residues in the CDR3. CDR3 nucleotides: TGTGCCAGCAGTTCTACCGACAGGGGAAAGAGCTCCTACGAGCAGTACTTC. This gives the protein CASSSTDRGKSSYEQYF.

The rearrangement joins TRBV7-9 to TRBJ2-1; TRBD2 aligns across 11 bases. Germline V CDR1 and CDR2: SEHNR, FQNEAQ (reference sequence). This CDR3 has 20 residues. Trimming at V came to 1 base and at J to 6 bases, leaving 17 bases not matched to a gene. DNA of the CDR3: TGTGCCAGCAGCTTAGTACTCCTCCTAACTAGCGGGAGAAGAGCCAATGAGCAGTTCTTC. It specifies CASSLVLLLTSGRRANEQFF. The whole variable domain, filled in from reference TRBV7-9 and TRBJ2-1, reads DTGVSQNPRHKITKRGQNVTFRCDPISEHNRLYWYRQTLGQGPEFLTYFQNEAQLEKSRLLSDRFSAERPKGSFSTLEIQRTEQGDSAMYLCASSLVLLLTSGRRANEQFFGPGTRLTVL.

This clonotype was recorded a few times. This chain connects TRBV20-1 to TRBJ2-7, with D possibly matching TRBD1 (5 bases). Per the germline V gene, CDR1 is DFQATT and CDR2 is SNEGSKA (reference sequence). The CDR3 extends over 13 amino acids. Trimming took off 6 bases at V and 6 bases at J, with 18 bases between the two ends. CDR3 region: CSAPNRIDGEQYF. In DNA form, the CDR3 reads TGCAGTGCGCCCAACAGGATCGACGGCGAGCAGTACTTC.

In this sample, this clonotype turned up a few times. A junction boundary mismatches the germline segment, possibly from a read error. CDR3 in DNA: TGTGCCAGCAACTTAGGTACAGTTGGAGATACGCAGTATTTT. Translating gives CASNLGTVGDTQYF. The genes are TRBV7-6 and TRBJ2-3, with D hard to call. Germline lookup yields CDR1 SGHVS and CDR2 FNYEAQ. The length of the CDR3 is 14 residues.

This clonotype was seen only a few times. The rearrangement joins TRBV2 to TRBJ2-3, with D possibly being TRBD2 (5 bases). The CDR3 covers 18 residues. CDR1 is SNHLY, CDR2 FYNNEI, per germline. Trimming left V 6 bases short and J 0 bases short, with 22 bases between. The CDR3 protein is CASRQSGETIPSTDTQYF. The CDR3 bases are TGTGCCAGCAGGCAGAGTGGTGAGACTATACCTAGCACAGATACGCAGTATTTT.

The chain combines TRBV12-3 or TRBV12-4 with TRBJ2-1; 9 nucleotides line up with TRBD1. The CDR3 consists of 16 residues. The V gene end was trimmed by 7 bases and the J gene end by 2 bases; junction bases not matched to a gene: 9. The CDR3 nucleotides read TGTGCCAGCACTTGGACAGGGGCGATAGCCTACAATGAGCAGTTCTTC. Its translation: CASTWTGAIAYNEQFF.

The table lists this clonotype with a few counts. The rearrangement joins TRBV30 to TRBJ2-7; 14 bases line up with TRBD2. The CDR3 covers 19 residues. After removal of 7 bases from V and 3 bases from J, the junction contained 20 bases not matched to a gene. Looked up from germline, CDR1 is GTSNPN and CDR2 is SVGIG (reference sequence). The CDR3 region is CAYTPRTGTSGRGFYEQYF. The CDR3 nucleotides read TGTGCCTATACACCGCGCACCGGGACTAGCGGGAGAGGATTCTACGAGCAGTACTTC.

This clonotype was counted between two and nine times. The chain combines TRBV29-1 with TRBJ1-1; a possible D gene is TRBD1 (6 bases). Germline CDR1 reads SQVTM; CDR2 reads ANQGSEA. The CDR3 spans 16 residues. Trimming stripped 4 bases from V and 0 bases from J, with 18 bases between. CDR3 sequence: CSVVGRGKEMNTEAFF. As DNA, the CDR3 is TGCAGCGTTGTTGGCAGGGGAAAAGAGATGAACACTGAAGCTTTCTTT.

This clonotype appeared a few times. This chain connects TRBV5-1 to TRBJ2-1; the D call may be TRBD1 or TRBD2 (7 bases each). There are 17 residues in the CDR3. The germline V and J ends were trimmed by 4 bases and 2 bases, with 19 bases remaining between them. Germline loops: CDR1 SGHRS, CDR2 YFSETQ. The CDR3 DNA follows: TGCGCCAGCAGCCGGACAGCGGGACAGATAACCTACAATGAGCAGTTCTTC. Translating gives CASSRTAGQITYNEQFF.

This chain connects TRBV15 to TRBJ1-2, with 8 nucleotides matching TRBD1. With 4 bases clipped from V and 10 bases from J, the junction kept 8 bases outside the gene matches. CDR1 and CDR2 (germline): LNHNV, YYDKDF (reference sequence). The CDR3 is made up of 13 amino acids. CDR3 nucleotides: TGTGCCACCAGCAAGGACAGGGATCACGACTACACCTTC. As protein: CATSKDRDHDYTF.

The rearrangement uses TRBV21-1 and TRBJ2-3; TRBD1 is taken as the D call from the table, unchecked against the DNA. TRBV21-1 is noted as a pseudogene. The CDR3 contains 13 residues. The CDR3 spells CARDKTGPDTQYF. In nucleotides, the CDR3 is TGTGCCAGGGACAAGACAGGCCCAGATACGCAGTATTTT.

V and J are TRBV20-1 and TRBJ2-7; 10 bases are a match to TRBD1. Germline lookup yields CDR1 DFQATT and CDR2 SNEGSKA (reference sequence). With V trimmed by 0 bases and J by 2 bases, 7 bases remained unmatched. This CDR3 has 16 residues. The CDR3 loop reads CSARDEGTGVPYEQYF. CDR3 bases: TGCAGTGCTAGAGACGAGGGGACAGGGGTACCCTACGAGCAGTACTTC.